This T cell receptor beta chain comes out of a study of persistence of HIV-infected CD4 T cells. Nonspecific anti-CD3/anti-CD28 bead stimulation represents the broad CD4+ T cell repertoire. Sorting of responding CD4+ T cells relied on upregulated CD40 ligand together with CD69. This CDR3 is built from 13 residues. With 6 bases removed from V and 4 bases from J, the gap between germline ends came to 12 bases. The libraries were made with immunoSEQ version 4 in survey mode. Each sample used up to 1 ug genomic DNA diluted to around 9.3 ng/uL. The table came from immunoSEQ multiplex PCR; TCRdb's copy has only in-frame clones and leaves some out. The sample includes over 35,000 clones, roughly nine tenths of them seen just once. Details on this clone: The antigen remains unidentified.

Sequenced material: CD4+ T cells sorted from PBMCs after roughly 18-hour stimulation, taken from a patient who received antiretroviral therapy. The chain carries TRBV12-3 or TRBV12-4 and TRBJ2-5; tentatively, D is TRBD1 (6 bases). The TCR sequence derives from an adult man with HIV who was CMV-seropositive. CDR3 region: CASSLTGRETQYF. CDR3 nucleotides: TGTGCCAGCAGCCTTACAGGGAGAGAGACCCAGTACTTC.